This TCR beta chain appears in the sequencing data of a study of OX40 agonist ivuxolimab in advanced cancers. Study results and caveats: Dose levels from 0.1 to 3.0 mg/kg saw CD4+ and CD8+ blood T cells expand clonally by week 6.

The CDR3 is made up of 15 amino acids. Deletions cut 1 base from V and 2 bases from J, with 12 bases between. From germline, CDR1 is LNHNV and CDR2 YYDKDF (reference sequence). Data came from immunoSEQ multiplex PCR; TCRdb stores just in-frame clones and leaves some out. The repertoire includes tens of thousands of clones, 80% to 90% of them detected once, and less than 3% sits in the top ten. A remark on this clone: Antigen unknown.

This receptor was obtained from an adult with an advanced solid tumor such as melanoma, head and neck, liver or kidney cancer. The chain uses TRBV15 and TRBJ2-7, with D possibly being TRBD2 (5 bases). The source was CD4+ or CD8+ T cells sorted from blood, collected in a trial of the OX40 agonist ivuxolimab. The CDR3 bases are TGTGCCACCAGCAGAGGGCAGGACTTCACCTACGAGCAGTACTTC. Its protein product is CATSRGQDFTYEQYF.